A selection of T cell receptor beta chains follows, all from one sample in a study of graft-versus-host responses after intestinal transplantation. The data were produced by immunoSEQ multiplex PCR, yet TCRdb's version contains in-frame clones alone and is incomplete. The repertoire includes approximately 60,000 clones, around nine tenths of them detected once, and less than 2% sits in the top ten. Source: PBMCs, taken 26 days after transplant. Receptor source: a human patient who received an intestinal transplant, so some T cells may come from the graft donor. Each CDR3 is given with its conserved first and last residue. The D gene is left open where the match is weak. Size is stated for part of the rows, as once, few or many counts, or as a class when the clone is expanded.

cdr3_length	v_call	clone_size	j_call	d_call	cdr3_nt	cdr3_aa
14	TRBV6-5	-	TRBJ1-1	TRBD1	TGTGCCAGCAGCGCTAGGGGGCCGAACACTGAAGCTTTCTTT	CASSARGPNTEAFF
16	TRBV9	-	TRBJ2-2	TRBD1	TGTGCCAGCAGCGCGACAGGGGGCGTCTTCACCGGGGAGCTGTTTTTT	CASSATGGVFTGELFF
15	TRBV2	-	TRBJ2-5	TRBD2	TGTGCCAGCAGTGAAAGCGGGGGGTCTCAAGAGACCCAGTACTTC	CASSESGGSQETQYF
17	TRBV5-6	-	TRBJ1-2	TRBD1	TGTGCCAGCAGCCGTCCCCCCACAGGGGGTTATCTCTATGGCTACACCTTC	CASSRPPTGGYLYGYTF
14	TRBV18	-	TRBJ1-4	-	TGTGCCAGCTCACCGGACAGCTTTAATGAAAAACTGTTTTTT	CASSPDSFNEKLFF
14	TRBV29-1	-	TRBJ2-2	-	TGCAGCGTTGAACGGGAAAGCTACACCGGGGAGCTGTTTTTT	CSVERESYTGELFF
17	TRBV21-1	medium-sized	TRBJ1-5	-	TGTGCCAGCAGCCTACAAAGCGACAGGGTCCGTCCCCAGCCCCAGCATTTT	CASSLQSDRVRPQPQHF
16	TRBV5-1	-	TRBJ2-2	-	TGCGCCAGCAGCTTGGCCATGGGGACAATATCCGGGGAGCTGTTTTTT	CASSLAMGTISGELFF
14	TRBV5-1	-	TRBJ2-2	-	TGCGCCAGCAGCTTGGCCCCCGCGGTCGGGGAGCTGTTTTTT	CASSLAPAVGELFF
14	TRBV5-5	-	TRBJ1-6	TRBD1	TGTGCCAGCAATGGACAGGGTGGAAATTCACCCCTCCACTTT	CASNGQGGNSPLHF
13	TRBV13	-	TRBJ1-1	-	TGTGCCAGCAGCTTAGGCCGGAGTCAAGAAGCTTTCTTT	CASSLGRSQEAFF
14	TRBV29-1	-	TRBJ2-7	TRBD1	TGCAGCGTTTCAAAGGGGGCGACTGGCGACGAGCAGTACTTC	CSVSKGATGDEQYF